This entry features one T cell receptor beta chain sequence. Its recognized antigen is unknown. No quality values exist for individual bases; no much larger clone is one base distant. This specimen belongs to a study of T cell clones after liver transplantation (dated by TCRdb to between 2019 and 2020). Concerning the study at large: The samples were obtained from ITN030ST, a randomized trial that attempted immunosuppression withdrawal within 2 years after liver transplantation. After a pre-transplant mixed lymphocyte reaction, TCRbeta sequencing was used to pinpoint donor-reactive T cell clones, which were subsequently tracked in post-transplant blood. As an antigen-independent comparator for the donor-reactive sequences, third party-reactive TCRbeta sequences from pre-transplant MLRs were identified as well. Three of the eight recipients were HCV-positive; the others were transplanted for non-autoimmune, non-viral indications. Subjects received no induction therapy and standard immunosuppression until randomization at 12-24 months post-transplant. To count as tolerant, a recipient had to stay completely off immunosuppression for at least one year without liver enzymes climbing beyond twice the upper limit of normal. Blood samples were collected pre-transplant, pre-randomization before withdrawal, and post-randomization after either complete withdrawal or failed withdrawal. Of the 8 liver transplant recipients making up the studied cohort, 3 were classified as tolerant and 5 as non-tolerant. Broad study findings and their caveats: When repertoire turnover was accounted for, significantly reduced detection of donor-reactive sequences was found in 7 of 8 subjects for CD4 and in 8 of 8 subjects for CD8. In 5 of 8 subjects, regardless of tolerance or HCV status, circulating donor-reactive CD4 TCRbeta sequences dropped significantly post-transplant. Low numbers of available donor cells limited the measurable donor-reactive repertoire in two subjects. Since no allograft tissue specimens were available, donor-reactive T cells may have migrated into the graft instead of being deleted. Donor-reactive sequences declined more than third party-reactive ones, suggesting partial antigen-specific deletion unrelated to withdrawal success. Conclusions were preliminary, limited by small, heterogeneous patient numbers and non-standardized post-transplant time points.

Unstimulated PBMCs, after thawing, were stained for CD3, CD4 and CD8 and then FACS-sorted into CD3+CD4+ and CD3+CD8+ populations. All 8 studied subjects were randomized to immunosuppression withdrawal. The Qiagen DNeasy Blood and Tissue Kit was used for isolation of genomic DNA. High-throughput TCRbeta CDR3 sequencing of frozen genomic DNA was performed by immunoSEQ, including PCR amplification, mapping, bias correction and internal controls. The authors' analysis ran thus. Only productive rearrangements were retained, and each unique TCRbeta sequence was defined by its CDR3 nucleotide sequence together with its V and J gene. Donor-reactive sequences required at least 5-fold expansion in CFSE-low cells versus unstimulated pre-transplant cells and at least 0.01% frequency. Minimum frequency thresholds were set for each subject on the basis of the unstimulated sample with the lowest template count, so that a detection power of at least 90% was ensured. Repertoire turnover was measured by Jensen-Shannon divergence between the top 1000 TCRbeta sequences post- and pre-transplant. Changes in detection of donor-reactive sequences were assessed with two-sided Fisher's exact tests. TCRdb re-hosts the immuneACCESS table, in-frame sequences only. Its copies lack some clones; in the studies checked, an unresolved V gene accounts for under half of them, and the cause for the rest is not known. V and J calls plus clone size are reproduced from that table; the DNA served to infer D and trimming. The sample table records tens of thousands of clones; just under 80% of these occur just once. The top ten constitute around a third of the sample.

The receptor was isolated from a human patient who received a liver transplant. Some T cells may have been brought in with the graft after a transplant. The specimen comprised CD8+ T cells from blood, sampled roughly 55 months after liver transplant.

The CDR3 protein: CASSLFSYEQYF. The DNA sequence is as follows: TGTGCCAGCAGTTTATTCTCCTACGAGCAGTACTTC. In this chain, TRBV28 is recombined with TRBJ2-7, with the D gene call left open. V was cut back by 1 base and J by 0 bases, leaving a gap of 1 base between them. Taken from cysteine to phenylalanine, the CDR3 has 12 residues. This entry keeps only the CDR3 DNA: 36 bases, framed from base 1. CDR1 and CDR2 (MDHEN, SYDVKM) derive from the germline V gene. Where the CDR3 stops, the reference TRBV28 and TRBJ2-7 genes take over; the full variable domain is DVKVTQSSRYLVKRTGEKVFLECVQDMDHENMFWYRQDPGLGLRLIYFSYDVKMKEKGDIPEGYSVSREKKERFSLILESASTNQTSMYLCASSLFSYEQYFGPGTRLTVT.